This T cell receptor (beta chain) originates from a study of T cells after posttransplantation cyclophosphamide. General study findings and limits: Donor-recipient repertoire similarity was low at 1-2 months, rising over year one. Tissue-infiltrating T cells from skin or gut overlapped little with blood T cells. After PTCy, TRB diversity resembled that of CNI/methotrexate controls.

Method: immunoSEQ multiplex PCR; TCRdb's copy keeps in-frame clones and lacks some. The sample holds more than 4,500 clones, roughly four fifths seen once. This clone was seen only a few times. Its specificity is unknown. Between the trimmed V and J ends, which lost 5 bases and 7 bases, there was a span of 24 bases. CDR1 and CDR2 from the germline V gene are LNHNV and YYDKDF (reference sequence). The CDR3 extends over 17 amino acids. Busulfan-fludarabine conditioning, marrow transplant, and cyclophosphamide on days +3 and +4 were administered. Material: CD4+ T cells sorted from blood, obtained around 370 days after allogeneic stem cell transplant with posttransplant cyclophosphamide. The source is a male patient aged 50 or older who received an allogeneic stem cell transplant from a related donor and was CMV-positive. Some T cells may be graft donor cells. The chain has TRBV15 and TRBJ2-1; perhaps TRBD2 as D (5 bases). This CDR3 reads CATSPPAVRAGENEQFF. As DNA, the CDR3 is TGTGCCACCAGCCCCCCCGCAGTGAGGGCCGGAGAAAATGAGCAGTTCTTC.